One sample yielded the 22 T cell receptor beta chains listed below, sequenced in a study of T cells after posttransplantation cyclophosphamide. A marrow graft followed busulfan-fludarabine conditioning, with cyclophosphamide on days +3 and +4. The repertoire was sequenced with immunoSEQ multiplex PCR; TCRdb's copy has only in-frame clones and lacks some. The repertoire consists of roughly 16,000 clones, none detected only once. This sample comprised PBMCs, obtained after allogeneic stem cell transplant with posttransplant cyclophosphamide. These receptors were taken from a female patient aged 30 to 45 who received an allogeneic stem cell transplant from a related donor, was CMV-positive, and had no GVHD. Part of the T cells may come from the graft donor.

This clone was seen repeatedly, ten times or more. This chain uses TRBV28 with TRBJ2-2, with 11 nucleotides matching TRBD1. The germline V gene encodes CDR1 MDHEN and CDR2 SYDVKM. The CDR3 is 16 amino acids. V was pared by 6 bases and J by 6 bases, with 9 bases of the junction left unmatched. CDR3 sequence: CASSPVGQGVAGELFF. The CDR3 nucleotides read TGTGCCAGCAGCCCTGTGGGACAGGGGGTAGCCGGGGAGCTGTTTTTT.

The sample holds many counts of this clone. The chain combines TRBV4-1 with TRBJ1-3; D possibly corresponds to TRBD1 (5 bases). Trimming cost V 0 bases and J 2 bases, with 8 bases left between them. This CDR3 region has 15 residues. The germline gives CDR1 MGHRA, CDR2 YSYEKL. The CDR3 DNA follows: TGCGCCAGCAGCCAAGATGGGGGGACTGGAAACACCATATATTTT. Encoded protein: CASSQDGGTGNTIYF.

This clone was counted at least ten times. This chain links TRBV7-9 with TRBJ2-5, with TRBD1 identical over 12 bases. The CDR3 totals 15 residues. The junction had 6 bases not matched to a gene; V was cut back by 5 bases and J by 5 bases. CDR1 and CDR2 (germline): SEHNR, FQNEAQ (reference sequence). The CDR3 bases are TGTGCCAGCAGCCCTTGGGACAGGGGGCGCGAGACCCAGTACTTC. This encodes CASSPWDRGRETQYF.

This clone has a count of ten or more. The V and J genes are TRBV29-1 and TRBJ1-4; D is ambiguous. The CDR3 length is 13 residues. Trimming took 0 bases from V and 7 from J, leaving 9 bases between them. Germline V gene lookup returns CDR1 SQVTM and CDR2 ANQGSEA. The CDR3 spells CSVEDSRGEKLFF. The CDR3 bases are TGCAGCGTTGAAGACTCACGGGGTGAAAAACTGTTTTTT.

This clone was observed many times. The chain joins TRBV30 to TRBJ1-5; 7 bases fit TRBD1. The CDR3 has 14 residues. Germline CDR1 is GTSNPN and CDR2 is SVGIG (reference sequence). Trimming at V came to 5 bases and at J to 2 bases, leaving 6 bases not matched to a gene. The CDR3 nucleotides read TGTGCCTGGGGGGTAGACAGGGGCAATCAGCCCCAGCATTTT. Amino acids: CAWGVDRGNQPQHF.

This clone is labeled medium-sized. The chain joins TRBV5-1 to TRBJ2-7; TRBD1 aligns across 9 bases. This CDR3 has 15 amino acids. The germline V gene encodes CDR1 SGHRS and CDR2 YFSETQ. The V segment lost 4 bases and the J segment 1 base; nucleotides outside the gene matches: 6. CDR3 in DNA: TGCGCCAGCAGCCCAGGGACAGGGTCTTCCTACGAGCAGTACTTC. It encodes CASSPGTGSSYEQYF.

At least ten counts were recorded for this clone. The CDR3 DNA is TGTGCCAGCAGCTTAGCCCTCAGGGGGAGGACCTACGAGCAGTACTTC. It translates to CASSLALRGRTYEQYF. The V call is TRBV7-9, the J call TRBJ2-7; a weak D match, TRBD1 (7 bases). The length of the CDR3 is 16 residues. Trimming took off 0 bases at V and 2 bases at J, with 14 bases between the two ends. CDR1 SEHNR and CDR2 FQNEAQ come from the germline V gene (reference sequence).

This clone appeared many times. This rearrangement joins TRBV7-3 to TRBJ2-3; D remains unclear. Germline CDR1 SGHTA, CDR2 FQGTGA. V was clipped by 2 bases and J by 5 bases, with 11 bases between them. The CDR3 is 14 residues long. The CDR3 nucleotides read TGTGCCAGCAGCTTACCGGGTTTGGGAGATACGCAGTATTTT. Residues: CASSLPGLGDTQYF.

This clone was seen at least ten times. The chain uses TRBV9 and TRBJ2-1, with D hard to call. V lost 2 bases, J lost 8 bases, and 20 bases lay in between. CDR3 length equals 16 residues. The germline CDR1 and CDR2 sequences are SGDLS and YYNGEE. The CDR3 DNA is TGTGCCAGCAGCGTTAAAAGGAGAATAGCTCGTGATGAGCAGTTCTTC. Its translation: CASSVKRRIARDEQFF.

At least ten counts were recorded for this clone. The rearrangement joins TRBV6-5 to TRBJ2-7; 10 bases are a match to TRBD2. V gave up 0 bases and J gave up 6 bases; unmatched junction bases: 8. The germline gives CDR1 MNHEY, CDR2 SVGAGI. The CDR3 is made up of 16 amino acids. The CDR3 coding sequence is TGTGCCAGCAGTTACTCTCCTAGCGGGAGTACCGGCGAGCAGTACTTC. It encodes CASSYSPSGSTGEQYF.

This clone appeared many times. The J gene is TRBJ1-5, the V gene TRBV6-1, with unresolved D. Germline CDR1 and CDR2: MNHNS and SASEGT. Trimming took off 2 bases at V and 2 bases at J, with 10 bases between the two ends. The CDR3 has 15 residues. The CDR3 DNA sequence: TGTGCCAGCAGTGAAAACCAGGCAGGCAATCAGCCCCAGCATTTT. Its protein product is CASSENQAGNQPQHF.

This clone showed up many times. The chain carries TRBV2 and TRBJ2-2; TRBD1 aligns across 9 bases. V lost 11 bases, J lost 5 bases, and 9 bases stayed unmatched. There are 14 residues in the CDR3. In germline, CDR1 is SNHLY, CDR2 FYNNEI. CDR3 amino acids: CAGSTGGWTGELFF. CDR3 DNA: TGTGCCGGAAGTACAGGGGGCTGGACCGGGGAGCTGTTTTTT. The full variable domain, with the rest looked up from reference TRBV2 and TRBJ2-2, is EPEVTQTPSHQVTQMGQEVILRCVPISNHLYFYWYRQILGQKVEFLVSFYNNEISEKSEIFDDQFSVERPDGSNFTLKIRSTKLEDSAMYFCAGSTGGWTGELFFGEGSRLTVL.

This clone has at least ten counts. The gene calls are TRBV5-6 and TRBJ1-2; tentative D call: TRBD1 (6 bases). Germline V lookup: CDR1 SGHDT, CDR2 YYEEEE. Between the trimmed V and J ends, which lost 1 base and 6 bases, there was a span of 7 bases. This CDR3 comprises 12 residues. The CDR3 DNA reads TGTGCCAGCAGCTTGACAGGGCATGGCTACACCTTC. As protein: CASSLTGHGYTF.

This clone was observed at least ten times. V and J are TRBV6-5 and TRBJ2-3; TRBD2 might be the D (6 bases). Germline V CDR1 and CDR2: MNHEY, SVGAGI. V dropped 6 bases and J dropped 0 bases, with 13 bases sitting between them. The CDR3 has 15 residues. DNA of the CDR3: TGTGCCAGCAGCACGGGGAGGCCTAGCACAGATACGCAGTATTTT. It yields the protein CASSTGRPSTDTQYF.

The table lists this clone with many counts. The CDR3 is CASSLQAGAYEQYF. CDR3 bases: TGCGCCAGCAGCCTCCAGGCAGGCGCCTACGAGCAGTACTTC. This chain uses TRBV4-1 with TRBJ2-7; no reliable D call. V lost 4 bases, J lost 2 bases, and 12 bases lay in between. This CDR3 is built from 14 residues. Germline CDR1 is MGHRA and CDR2 is YSYEKL.

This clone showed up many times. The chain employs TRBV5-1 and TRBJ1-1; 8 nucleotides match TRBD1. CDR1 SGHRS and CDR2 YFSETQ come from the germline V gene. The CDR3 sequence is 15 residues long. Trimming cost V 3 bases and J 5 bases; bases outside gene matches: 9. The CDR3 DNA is TGCGCCAGCAGCTGGATATCCGGGACAGGTACTGAAGCTTTCTTT. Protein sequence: CASSWISGTGTEAFF.

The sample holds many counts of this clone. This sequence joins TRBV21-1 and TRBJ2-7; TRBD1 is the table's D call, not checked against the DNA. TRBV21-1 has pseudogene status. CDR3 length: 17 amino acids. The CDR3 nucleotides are TGTGCCAGCAGCAAAAGGGGCCGGGACAGGGGGCGTCGGGAGCAGTACTTC. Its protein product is CASSKRGRDRGRREQYF.

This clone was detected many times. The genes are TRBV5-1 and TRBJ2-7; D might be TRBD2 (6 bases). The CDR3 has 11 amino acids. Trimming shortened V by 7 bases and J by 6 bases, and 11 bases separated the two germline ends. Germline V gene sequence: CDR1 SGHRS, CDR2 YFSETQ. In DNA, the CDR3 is TGCGCCAGCGGGGCGGAGGGCGAGCAGTACTTC. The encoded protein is CASGAEGEQYF. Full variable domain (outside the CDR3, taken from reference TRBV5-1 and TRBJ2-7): KAGVTQTPRYLIKTRGQQVTLSCSPISGHRSVSWYQQTPGQGLQFLFEYFSETQRNKGNFPGRFSGRQFSNSRSEMNVSTLELGDSALYLCASGAEGEQYFGPGTRLTVT.

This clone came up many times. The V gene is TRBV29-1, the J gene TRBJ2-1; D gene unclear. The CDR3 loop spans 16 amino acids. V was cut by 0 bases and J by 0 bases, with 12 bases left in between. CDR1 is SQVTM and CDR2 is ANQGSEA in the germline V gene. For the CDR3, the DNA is TGCAGCGTTGAAGATCCCTCCGTGAGCTCCTACAATGAGCAGTTCTTC. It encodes CSVEDPSVSSYNEQFF.

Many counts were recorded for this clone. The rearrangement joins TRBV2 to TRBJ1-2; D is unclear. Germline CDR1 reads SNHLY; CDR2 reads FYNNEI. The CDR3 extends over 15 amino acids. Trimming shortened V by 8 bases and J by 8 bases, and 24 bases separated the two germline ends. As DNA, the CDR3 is TGTGCCAGCCCTAGAGCCTTACTCTCCGGTGGGGGCTACACCTTC. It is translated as CASPRALLSGGGYTF.

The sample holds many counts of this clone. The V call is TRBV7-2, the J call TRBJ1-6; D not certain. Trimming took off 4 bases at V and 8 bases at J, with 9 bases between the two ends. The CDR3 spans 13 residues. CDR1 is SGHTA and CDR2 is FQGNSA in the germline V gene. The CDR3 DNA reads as TGTGCCAGCAGCTCCCCCTCGGATTCACCCCTCCACTTT. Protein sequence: CASSSPSDSPLHF.

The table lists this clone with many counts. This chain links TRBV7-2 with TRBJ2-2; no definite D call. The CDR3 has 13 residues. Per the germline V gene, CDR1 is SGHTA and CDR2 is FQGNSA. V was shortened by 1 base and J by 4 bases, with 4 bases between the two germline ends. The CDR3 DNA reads TGTGCCAGCAGCTTAGAACTCACCGGGGAGCTGTTTTTT. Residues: CASSLELTGELFF.